The 22 T cell receptor beta chains below were found in one sample sequenced in a study of response to subunit inactivated influenza vaccine. TCRdb reprocessed the RT-PCR reads with MiXCR, giving one entry per CDR3 protein. The sample carries hundreds of thousands of distinct CDR3 sequences, 11% to 15% recorded once. Specimen: PBMCs from blood, collected around two weeks before vaccination. These receptors were taken from a man in his forties or fifties who received an inactivated influenza vaccine.

The chain uses TRBV29-1 and TRBJ2-7; D is possibly TRBD1 (5 bases). The CDR3 sequence is 13 residues long. Germline V gene lookup returns CDR1 SQVTM and CDR2 ANQGSEA. Deletions cut 1 base from V and 4 bases from J, with 11 bases between. The DNA of the CDR3 is TGCAGCGTTGAAGGCCCTACAGGTTACGAGCAGTACTTC. This encodes CSVEGPTGYEQYF.

In its sample, this clonotype was seen many times. The rearrangement joins TRBV15 to TRBJ2-3; TRBD1 agrees at 8 bases. CDR1 LNHNV and CDR2 YYDKDF come from the germline V gene (reference sequence). Unmatched junction bases numbered 10, after V lost 2 bases and J lost 6 bases. This CDR3 spans 16 amino acids. This CDR3 reads CATSRSPTGDGDTQYF. CDR3 in DNA: TGTGCCACCAGCAGATCTCCGACAGGGGATGGGGATACGCAGTATTTT.

This clonotype turned up a few times. The CDR3 region is CASSQTPLTEAFF. The CDR3 bases are TGTGCCAGCAGCCAAACACCTCTGACTGAAGCTTTCTTT. The V and J genes are TRBV14 and TRBJ1-1; D not certain. Trimming cost V 2 bases and J 5 bases, with 9 bases left between them. The germline V gene has CDR1 SGHDN and CDR2 FVKESK. This CDR3 spans 13 amino acids.

This clonotype has just a few counts. This chain joins TRBV4-1 and TRBJ1-5; D call uncertain. The germline V and J ends were trimmed by 0 bases and 0 bases, with 12 bases remaining between them. The CDR3 is made up of 17 amino acids. The germline V gene has CDR1 MGHRA and CDR2 YSYEKL. CDR3 loop: CASSQETQWNSNQPQHF. For the CDR3, the DNA is TGCGCCAGCAGCCAAGAAACCCAGTGGAATAGCAATCAGCCCCAGCATTTT.

The V call is TRBV15, the J call TRBJ1-2; D perhaps matches TRBD1 (5 bases). The CDR3 consists of 16 residues. V was clipped by 0 bases and J by 0 bases, with 11 bases between them. Germline values: CDR1 LNHNV, CDR2 YYDKDF (reference sequence). Here the CDR3 DNA reads TGTGCCACCAGCAGAGACCGGGGCTCTCCTAACTATGGCTACACCTTC. It is translated as CATSRDRGSPNYGYTF.

V and J are TRBV13 and TRBJ2-7, with D possibly TRBD2 on 6 matching bases. V dropped 3 bases and J dropped 3 bases, with 9 bases sitting between them. Germline CDR1 reads PRHDT; CDR2 reads FYEKMQ (reference sequence). CDR3 length equals 13 residues. CDR3 in amino acids: CASSLGLYYEQYF. The CDR3 nucleotides read TGTGCCAGCAGCTTGGGACTGTACTACGAGCAGTACTTC.

V gene TRBV24-1 combines with J gene TRBJ2-1, with a weak D call TRBD1 (6 bases). This CDR3 contains 14 residues. Trimming removed 7 bases from V and 9 bases from J, with 18 bases in between. Germline V gives CDR1 KGHDR, CDR2 SFDVKD. CDR3 residues: CATSPHRVLGEQFF. In DNA form, the CDR3 reads TGTGCCACCAGCCCGCACAGGGTTTTGGGTGAGCAGTTCTTC.

This clonotype was detected many times. The rearrangement joins TRBV12-3 or TRBV12-4 to TRBJ2-1; no clear D gene. The CDR3 extends over 14 amino acids. The germline V and J ends were trimmed by 9 bases and 0 bases, with 12 bases remaining between them. The CDR3 region is CASTFEYSYNEQFF. The CDR3 bases are TGTGCCAGTACCTTCGAGTACTCCTACAATGAGCAGTTCTTC.

The J gene is TRBJ2-2, the V gene TRBV15; D is unclear. In germline, CDR1 is LNHNV, CDR2 YYDKDF (reference sequence). The V and J ends lost 1 base and 2 bases respectively, with 14 bases between them. The CDR3 totals 17 residues. The DNA for the CDR3 is TGTGCCACCAGCAGAGTGTTTGGCAGTACTAACACCGGGGAGCTGTTTTTT. This encodes CATSRVFGSTNTGELFF.

A few counts support this clonotype. This chain links TRBV20-1 with TRBJ2-7; 10 nucleotides align to TRBD1. This CDR3 contains 14 residues. From germline, CDR1 is DFQATT and CDR2 SNEGSKA (reference sequence). V dropped 4 bases and J dropped 7; count of bases not matched to a gene: 10. Here the CDR3 reads CSATPGQGTGEQYF. Here the CDR3 DNA reads TGCAGTGCTACTCCGGGACAGGGGACGGGGGAGCAGTACTTC.

There are a few counts of this clonotype. The CDR3: CASSYSREVGEQYF. CDR3 coding DNA: TGTGCCAGCAGTTACTCGAGGGAGGTGGGAGAGCAGTACTTC. The chain uses TRBV6-5 and TRBJ2-7; D is possibly TRBD2 (6 bases). V lost 0 bases and J 7 bases, leaving 13 bases between the germline ends. The germline gives CDR1 MNHEY, CDR2 SVGAGI. The length of the CDR3 is 14 residues.

This clonotype came up a few times. The chain joins TRBV10-3 to TRBJ1-1; D uncertain. Germline values: CDR1 ENHRY, CDR2 SYGVKD. This CDR3 has 12 amino acids. The V gene lost 6 bases and the J gene lost 1 base, with 6 bases spanning the gap. CDR3 in amino acids: CAISISNTEAFF. The CDR3, as DNA: TGTGCCATCAGCATTTCGAACACTGAAGCTTTCTTT.

The V and J genes are TRBV29-1 and TRBJ2-7; 9 bases fit TRBD2. Germline V lookup: CDR1 SQVTM, CDR2 ANQGSEA. The ends lost 6 bases at V and 2 bases at J; junction bases unmatched: 5. This CDR3 comprises 13 residues. CDR3 sequence (DNA): TGCAGCGTAACTAGCGGGCCGGCCTACGAGCAGTACTTC. Amino acids: CSVTSGPAYEQYF.

V and J are TRBV27 and TRBJ1-2; TRBD1 is a possible D gene (5 bases). CDR3 length: 11 amino acids. The germline CDR1 and CDR2 sequences are MNHEY and SMNVEV (reference sequence). The V gene lost 8 bases and the J gene lost 8 bases, with 12 bases spanning the gap. The CDR3 loop is CASGAGYGYTF. CDR3 nucleotide sequence: TGTGCCAGCGGGGCCGGGTACGGCTACACCTTC.

This clonotype was seen repeatedly, ten times or more. The chain links TRBV4-2 to TRBJ2-7, with TRBD1 matching over 8 bases. Germline V gene sequence: CDR1 LGHNA, CDR2 YNFKEQ. The CDR3 runs to 14 residues. V shed 1 base and J 2 bases; nucleotides not matched to a gene: 1. The CDR3 DNA sequence: TGTGCCAGCAGCCAAGGACAGGGGACCTACGAGCAGTACTTC. Protein product: CASSQGQGTYEQYF.

J is TRBJ2-7 and V is TRBV28; perhaps D is TRBD1 or TRBD2 (5 bases each). Germline assignment: CDR1 MDHEN and CDR2 SYDVKM. Trimming pared 3 bases from V and 3 bases from J, leaving 15 bases between. The CDR3 sequence is 15 residues long. The CDR3 sequence: CASSFPGTLLYEQYF. The CDR3 DNA sequence: TGTGCCAGCAGTTTTCCCGGGACCCTCCTCTACGAGCAGTACTTC.

This clonotype was counted only a few times. This chain links TRBV20-1 with TRBJ1-4; possible D gene TRBD1, 5 bases. Trimming took off 3 bases at V and 7 bases at J, with 6 bases between the two ends. The CDR3 is made up of 11 amino acids. The V gene's germline CDR1 is DFQATT and CDR2 SNEGSKA (reference sequence). CDR3 DNA sequence: TGCAGTGCTAGGGGGGGTGAAAAACTGTTTTTT. Translation: CSARGGEKLFF.

This clonotype was found many times. The J gene is TRBJ2-1, the V gene TRBV5-1, with D maybe TRBD1 (5 bases). The CDR3 covers 15 residues. Germline lookup yields CDR1 SGHRS and CDR2 YFSETQ. Trimming shortened V by 3 bases and J by 2 bases, and 12 bases separated the two germline ends. The DNA of the CDR3 is TGCGCCAGCAGCTCCCCACAGGCCCCCTACAATGAGCAGTTCTTC. This codes for CASSSPQAPYNEQFF.

This clonotype occurred a few times. The chain has TRBV20-1 and TRBJ2-6, with unresolved D. In germline, CDR1 is DFQATT, CDR2 SNEGSKA (reference sequence). V was trimmed by 0 bases and J by 4 bases, leaving 13 bases between them. This CDR3 comprises 16 residues. The CDR3 DNA is TGCAGTGCTAGAGATCTTAAGATTTCAGGGGCCAACGTCCTGACTTTC. Protein sequence: CSARDLKISGANVLTF.

J is TRBJ2-7 and V is TRBV5-1, with TRBD1 identical over 7 bases. Losses at the gene ends were 0 bases for V and 2 bases for J; bases not matched to a gene: 2. The CDR3 loop spans 14 amino acids. Germline values: CDR1 SGHRS, CDR2 YFSETQ. CDR3 in amino acids: CASSLEGQAYEQYF. CDR3 nucleotides: TGCGCCAGCAGCTTGGAAGGACAGGCCTACGAGCAGTACTTC.

This clonotype was counted a single time. This chain links TRBV20-1 with TRBJ1-1; perhaps TRBD1 as D (6 bases). Trimming stripped 0 bases from V and 6 bases from J, with 14 bases between. From germline, CDR1 is DFQATT and CDR2 SNEGSKA (reference sequence). CDR3 length: 14 amino acids. CDR3 DNA: TGCAGTGCTAGAGAGGGGACCGGGACACCTGAAGCTTTCTTT. Protein product: CSAREGTGTPEAFF.

This clonotype was seen more than once but under ten times. This chain uses TRBV19 with TRBJ2-7; 12 bases fit TRBD2. CDR1 and CDR2 from the germline V gene are LNHDA and SQIVND (reference sequence). The CDR3 extends over 18 amino acids. With 3 bases clipped from V and 1 base from J, the junction kept 10 bases outside the gene matches. CDR3 residues: CASSIRRLAGAQSYEQYF. Written as DNA, the CDR3 is TGTGCCAGTAGTATTCGGCGACTAGCGGGAGCGCAATCCTACGAGCAGTACTTC.